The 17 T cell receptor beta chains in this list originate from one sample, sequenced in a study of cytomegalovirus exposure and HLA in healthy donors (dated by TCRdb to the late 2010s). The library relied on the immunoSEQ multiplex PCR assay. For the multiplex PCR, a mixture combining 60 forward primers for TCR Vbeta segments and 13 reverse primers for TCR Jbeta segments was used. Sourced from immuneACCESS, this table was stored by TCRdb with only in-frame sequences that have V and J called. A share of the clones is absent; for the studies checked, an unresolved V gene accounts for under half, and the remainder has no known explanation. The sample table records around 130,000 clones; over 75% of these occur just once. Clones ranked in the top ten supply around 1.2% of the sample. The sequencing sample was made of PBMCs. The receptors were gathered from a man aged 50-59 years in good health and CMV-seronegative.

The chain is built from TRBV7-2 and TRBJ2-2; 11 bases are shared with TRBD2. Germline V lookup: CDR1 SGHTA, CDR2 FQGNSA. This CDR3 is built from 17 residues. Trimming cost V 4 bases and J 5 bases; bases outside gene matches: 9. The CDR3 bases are TGTGCCAGCAGCTCCCAAGGGACTAGCGGTTTGACCGGGGAGCTGTTTTTT. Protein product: CASSSQGTSGLTGELFF.

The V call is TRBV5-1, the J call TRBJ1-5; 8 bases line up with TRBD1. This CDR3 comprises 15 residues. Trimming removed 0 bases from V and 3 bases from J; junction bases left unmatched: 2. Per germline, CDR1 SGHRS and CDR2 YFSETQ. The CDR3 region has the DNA TGCGCCAGCAGCTTGGGGACAGGGACCAATCAGCCCCAGCATTTT. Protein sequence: CASSLGTGTNQPQHF.

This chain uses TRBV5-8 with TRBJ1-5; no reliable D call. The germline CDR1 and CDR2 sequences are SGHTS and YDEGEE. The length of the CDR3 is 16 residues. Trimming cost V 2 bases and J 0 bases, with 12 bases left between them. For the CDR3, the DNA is TGTGCCAGCAGCTTCGGACTGCAGCATAGCAATCAGCCCCAGCATTTT. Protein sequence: CASSFGLQHSNQPQHF. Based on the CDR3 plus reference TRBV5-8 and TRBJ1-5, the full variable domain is EAGVTQSPTHLIKTRGQQATLRCSPISGHTSVYWYQQALGLGLQFLLWYDEGEERNRGNFPPRFSGRQFPNYSSELNVNALELEDSALYLCASSFGLQHSNQPQHFGDGTRLSIL.

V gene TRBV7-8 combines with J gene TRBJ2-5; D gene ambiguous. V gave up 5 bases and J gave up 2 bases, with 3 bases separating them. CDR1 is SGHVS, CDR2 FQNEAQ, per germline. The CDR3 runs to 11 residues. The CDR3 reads CASSIQETQYF. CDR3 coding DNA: TGTGCCAGCAGCATACAAGAGACCCAGTACTTC.

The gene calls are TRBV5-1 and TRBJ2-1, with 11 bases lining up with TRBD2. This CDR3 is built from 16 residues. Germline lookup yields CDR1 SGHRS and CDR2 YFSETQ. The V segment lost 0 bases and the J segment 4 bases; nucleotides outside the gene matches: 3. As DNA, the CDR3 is TGCGCCAGCAGCTTGGAGGGACTAGCGGCGTACAATGAGCAGTTCTTC. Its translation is CASSLEGLAAYNEQFF.

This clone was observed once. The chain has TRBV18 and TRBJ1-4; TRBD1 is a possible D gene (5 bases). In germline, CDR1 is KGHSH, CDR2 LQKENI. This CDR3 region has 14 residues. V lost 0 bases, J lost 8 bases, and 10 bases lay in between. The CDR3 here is CASSPPETAEKLFF. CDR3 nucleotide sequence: TGTGCCAGCTCACCACCTGAGACAGCCGAAAAACTGTTTTTT.

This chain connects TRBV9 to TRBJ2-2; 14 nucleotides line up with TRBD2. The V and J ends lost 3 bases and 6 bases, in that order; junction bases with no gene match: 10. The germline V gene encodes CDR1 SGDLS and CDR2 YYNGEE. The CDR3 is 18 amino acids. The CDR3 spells CASSAGGLAGVGAGELFF. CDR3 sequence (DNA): TGTGCCAGCAGCGCTGGGGGACTAGCGGGAGTGGGGGCCGGGGAGCTGTTTTTT.

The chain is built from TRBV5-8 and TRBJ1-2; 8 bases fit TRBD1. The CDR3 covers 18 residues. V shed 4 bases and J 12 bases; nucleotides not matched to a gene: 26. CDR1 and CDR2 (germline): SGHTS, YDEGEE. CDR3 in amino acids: CASSPDEGTGLTMAADTF. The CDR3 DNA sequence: TGTGCCAGCAGCCCCGACGAAGGGACAGGCTTAACTATGGCTGCAGACACCTTC.

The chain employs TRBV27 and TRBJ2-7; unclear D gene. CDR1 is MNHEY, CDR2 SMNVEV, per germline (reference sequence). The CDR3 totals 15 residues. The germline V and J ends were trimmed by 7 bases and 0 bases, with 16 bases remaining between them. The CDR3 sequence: CASKTHSLSSYEQYF. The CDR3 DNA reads TGTGCCAGCAAGACTCACTCCCTAAGCTCCTACGAGCAGTACTTC.

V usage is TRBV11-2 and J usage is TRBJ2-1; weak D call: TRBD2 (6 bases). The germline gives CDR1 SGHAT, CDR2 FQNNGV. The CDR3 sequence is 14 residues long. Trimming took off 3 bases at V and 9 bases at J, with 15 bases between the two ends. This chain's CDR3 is CASSFRDLLVEQFF. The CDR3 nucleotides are TGTGCCAGCAGCTTTAGGGACTTGTTAGTTGAGCAGTTCTTC. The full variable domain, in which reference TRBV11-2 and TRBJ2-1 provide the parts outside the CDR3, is EAGVAQSPRYKIIEKRQSVAFWCNPISGHATLYWYQQILGQGPKLLIQFQNNGVVDDSQLPKDRFSAERLKGVDSTLKIQPAKLEDSAVYLCASSFRDLLVEQFFGPGTRLTVL.

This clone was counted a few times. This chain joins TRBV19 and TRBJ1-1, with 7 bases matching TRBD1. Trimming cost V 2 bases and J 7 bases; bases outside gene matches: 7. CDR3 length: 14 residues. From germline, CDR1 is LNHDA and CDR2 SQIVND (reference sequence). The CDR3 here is CASSIWTGDSEAFF. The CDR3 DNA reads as TGTGCCAGTAGTATATGGACAGGTGACAGTGAAGCTTTCTTT.

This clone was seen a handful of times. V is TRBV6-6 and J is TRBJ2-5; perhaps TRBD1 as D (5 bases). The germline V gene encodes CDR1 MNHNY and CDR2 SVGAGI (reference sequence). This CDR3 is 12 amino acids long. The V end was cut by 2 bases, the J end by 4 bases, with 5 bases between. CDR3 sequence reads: CASSYRGETQYF. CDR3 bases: TGTGCCAGCAGTTACAGGGGAGAGACCCAGTACTTC.

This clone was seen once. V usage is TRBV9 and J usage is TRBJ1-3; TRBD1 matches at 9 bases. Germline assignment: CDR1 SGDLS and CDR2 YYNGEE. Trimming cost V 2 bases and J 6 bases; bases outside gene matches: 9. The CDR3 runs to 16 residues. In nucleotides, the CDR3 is TGTGCCAGCAGCGTCTCCGGGACAGGGCTTGTAAACACCATATATTTT. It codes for CASSVSGTGLVNTIYF.

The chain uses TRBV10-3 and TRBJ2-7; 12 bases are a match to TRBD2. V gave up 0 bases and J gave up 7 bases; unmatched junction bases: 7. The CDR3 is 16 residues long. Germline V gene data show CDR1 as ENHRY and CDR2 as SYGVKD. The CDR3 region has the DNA TGTGCCATCAGTGAGTCCCTACTAGCGGGAGGAGGTGAGCAGTACTTC. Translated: CAISESLLAGGGEQYF.

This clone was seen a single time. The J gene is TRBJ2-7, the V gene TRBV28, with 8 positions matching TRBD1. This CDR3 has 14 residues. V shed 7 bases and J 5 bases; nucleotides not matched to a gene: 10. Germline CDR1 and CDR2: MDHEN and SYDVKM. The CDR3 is CASTDRGRVHEQYF. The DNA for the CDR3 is TGTGCCAGCACTGACAGGGGACGGGTCCACGAGCAGTACTTC.

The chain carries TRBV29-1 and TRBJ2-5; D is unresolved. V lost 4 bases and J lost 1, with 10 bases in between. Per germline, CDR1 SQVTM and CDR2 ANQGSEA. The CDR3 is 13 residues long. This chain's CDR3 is CSVGRGVQETQYF. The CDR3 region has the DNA TGCAGCGTTGGACGTGGAGTCCAAGAGACCCAGTACTTC.

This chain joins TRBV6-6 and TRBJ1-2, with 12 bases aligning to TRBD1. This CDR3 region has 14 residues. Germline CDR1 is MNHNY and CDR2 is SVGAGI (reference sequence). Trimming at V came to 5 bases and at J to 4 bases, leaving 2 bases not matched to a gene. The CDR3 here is CASSGTGGSYGYTF. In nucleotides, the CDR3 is TGTGCCAGCAGTGGGACAGGGGGCAGCTATGGCTACACCTTC.